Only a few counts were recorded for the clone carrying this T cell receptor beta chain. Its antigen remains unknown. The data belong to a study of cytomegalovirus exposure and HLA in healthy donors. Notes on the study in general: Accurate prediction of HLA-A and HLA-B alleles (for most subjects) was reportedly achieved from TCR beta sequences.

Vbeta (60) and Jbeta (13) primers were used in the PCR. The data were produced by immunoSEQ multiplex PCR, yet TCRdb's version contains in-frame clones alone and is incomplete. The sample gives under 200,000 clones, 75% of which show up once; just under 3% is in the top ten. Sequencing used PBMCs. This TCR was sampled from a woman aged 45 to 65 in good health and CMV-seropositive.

This chain's CDR3 is CASSKGLAGVETQYF. CDR3 sequence (DNA): TGCGCCAGCAGCAAGGGACTAGCGGGAGTAGAGACCCAGTACTTC. This chain links TRBV5-1 with TRBJ2-5, with 14 bases matching TRBD2. Looked up from germline, CDR1 is SGHRS and CDR2 is YFSETQ. Unmatched junction bases numbered 3, after V lost 4 bases and J lost 4 bases. The CDR3 runs to 15 residues.